The present T cell receptor (beta chain) was sequenced within a study of T cell repertoires in cytomegalovirus infection. Looking at the study overall: Both CMV infection and a matching HLA type were indicated by public TCR beta signatures.

Germline V CDR1 and CDR2: MNHEY, SVGAGI. V was pared by 2 bases and J by 3 bases, with 7 bases between. This CDR3 region has 13 residues. Points on this clonotype: Its matching antigen is unknown.

One entry per CDR3 protein results from TCRdb running MiXCR on the reads. The sample includes more than 75,000 distinct CDR3 sequences, around 32% of them seen just once. The starting material was CD8+ T cells from cultured PBMCs, obtained from culture after CMV antigen stimulation. The clonotype originates from a human donor in good health (CMV status not recorded). Some clones in this sample may be carry-over from other donors' samples. J is TRBJ1-2 and V is TRBV6-5; D gene ambiguous. The CDR3 nucleotides are TGTGCCAGCAGTTACAGCCCCTACTATGGCTACACCTTC. Protein sequence: CASSYSPYYGYTF.